The clone carrying this TCR beta chain has ten or more counts. Its antigen remains unknown. Time point here: newly diagnosed GD, antithyroid drugs for less than 3 months. Extracted PBMC RNA gave rise to the TCR library. The patients included were those that came from an endocrinology department in Xi'an, China. The data originate from a study of regulatory T cells in long-lasting Graves disease. Study information: Newly diagnosed Graves' patients took antithyroid drugs under 3 months.

The CDR3 consists of 14 residues. Germline CDR1 DFQATT, CDR2 SNEGSKA (reference sequence). With 0 bases removed from V and 6 bases from J, the gap between germline ends came to 12 bases. Findings and caveats of the study: Samples came from peripheral blood alone, without thyroid tissue.

The authors built TCR beta libraries using iRepertoire HTBI primers and Arm-PCR of CDR3 regions. TCRdb used MiXCR to reprocess the multiplex PCR reads, holding one entry per CDR3 protein. In the table there are about 400,000 distinct CDR3 sequences, 15% to 19% of which are singletons. The TCR was taken from a female donor with Graves disease. The V call is TRBV20-1, the J call TRBJ1-5; D uncertain. The sequences come from peripheral blood mononuclear cells (PBMCs), collected at new diagnosis, from a patient treated with antithyroid drugs. CDR3 amino acids: CSARDLEGGQPQHF. CDR3 bases: TGCAGTGCTAGAGATTTGGAGGGCGGTCAGCCCCAGCATTTT.